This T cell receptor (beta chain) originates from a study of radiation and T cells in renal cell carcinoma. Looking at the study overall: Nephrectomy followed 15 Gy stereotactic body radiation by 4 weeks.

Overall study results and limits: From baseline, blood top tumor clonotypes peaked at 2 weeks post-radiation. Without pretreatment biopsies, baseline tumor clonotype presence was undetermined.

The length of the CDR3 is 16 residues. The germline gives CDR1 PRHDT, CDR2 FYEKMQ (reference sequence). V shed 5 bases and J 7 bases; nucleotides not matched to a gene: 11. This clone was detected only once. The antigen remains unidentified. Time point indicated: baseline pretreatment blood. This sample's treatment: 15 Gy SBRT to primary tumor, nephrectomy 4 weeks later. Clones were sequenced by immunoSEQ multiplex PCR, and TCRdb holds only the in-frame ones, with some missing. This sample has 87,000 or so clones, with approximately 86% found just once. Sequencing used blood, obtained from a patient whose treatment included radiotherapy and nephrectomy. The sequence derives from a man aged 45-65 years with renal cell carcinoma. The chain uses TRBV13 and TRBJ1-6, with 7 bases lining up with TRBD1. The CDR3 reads CASSGTGESENSPLHF. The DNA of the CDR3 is TGTGCCAGCAGCGGTACAGGGGAGTCGGAAAATTCACCCCTCCACTTT. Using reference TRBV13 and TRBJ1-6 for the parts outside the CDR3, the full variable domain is AAGVIQSPRHLIKEKRETATLKCYPIPRHDTVYWYQQGPGQDPQFLISFYEKMQSDKGSIPDRFSAQQFSDYHSELNMSSLELGDSALYFCASSGTGESENSPLHFGNGTRLTVT.